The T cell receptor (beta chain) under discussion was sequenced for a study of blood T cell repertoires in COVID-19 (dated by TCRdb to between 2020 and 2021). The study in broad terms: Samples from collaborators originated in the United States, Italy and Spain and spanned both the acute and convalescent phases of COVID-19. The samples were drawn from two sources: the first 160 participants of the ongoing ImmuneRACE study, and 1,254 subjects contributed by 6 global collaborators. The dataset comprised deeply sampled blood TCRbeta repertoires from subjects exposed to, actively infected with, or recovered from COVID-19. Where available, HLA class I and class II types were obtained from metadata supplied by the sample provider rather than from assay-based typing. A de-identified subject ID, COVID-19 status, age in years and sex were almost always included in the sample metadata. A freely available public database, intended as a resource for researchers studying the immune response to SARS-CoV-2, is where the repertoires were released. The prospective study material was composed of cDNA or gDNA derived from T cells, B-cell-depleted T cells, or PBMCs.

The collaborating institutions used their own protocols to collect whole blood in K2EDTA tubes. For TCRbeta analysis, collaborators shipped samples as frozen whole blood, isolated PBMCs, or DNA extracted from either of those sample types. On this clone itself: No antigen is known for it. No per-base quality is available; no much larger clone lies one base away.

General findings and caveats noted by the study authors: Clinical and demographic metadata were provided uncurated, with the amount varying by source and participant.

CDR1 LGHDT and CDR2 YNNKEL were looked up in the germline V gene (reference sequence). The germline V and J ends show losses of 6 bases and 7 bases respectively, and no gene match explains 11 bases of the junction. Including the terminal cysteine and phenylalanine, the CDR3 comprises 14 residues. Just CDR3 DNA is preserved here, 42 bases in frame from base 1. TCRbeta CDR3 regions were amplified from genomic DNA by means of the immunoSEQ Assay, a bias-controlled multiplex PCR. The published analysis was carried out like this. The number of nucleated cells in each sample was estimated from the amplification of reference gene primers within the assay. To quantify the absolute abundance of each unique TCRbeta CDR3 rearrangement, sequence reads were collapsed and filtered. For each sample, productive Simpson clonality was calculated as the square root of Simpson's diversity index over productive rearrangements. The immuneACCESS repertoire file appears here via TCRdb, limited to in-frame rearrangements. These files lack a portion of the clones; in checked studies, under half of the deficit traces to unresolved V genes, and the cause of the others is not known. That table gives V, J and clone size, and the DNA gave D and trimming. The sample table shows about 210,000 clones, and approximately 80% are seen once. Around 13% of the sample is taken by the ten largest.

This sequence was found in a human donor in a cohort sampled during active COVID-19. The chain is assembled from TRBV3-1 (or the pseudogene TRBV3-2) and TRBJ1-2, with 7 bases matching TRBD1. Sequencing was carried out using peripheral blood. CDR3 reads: CASRQGGRVGGYTF. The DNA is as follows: TGTGCCAGCAGGCAGGGGGGCCGTGTTGGTGGCTACACCTTC.